The clone carrying this T cell receptor beta chain was recorded once. Its antigen is unidentified. This specimen comes from a study of cytomegalovirus exposure and HLA in healthy donors. The PCR ran on 60 Vbeta and 13 Jbeta primers. Using immunoSEQ multiplex PCR, the repertoire was profiled, and TCRdb retains in-frame clones only, with some absent. The sample carries approximately 100,000 clones, around 72% recorded once. The CDR3 runs 15 residues. Trimming pared 0 bases from V and 3 bases from J, leaving 10 bases between. Germline V gene data show CDR1 as KGHSH and CDR2 as LQKENI. Study outcomes and limitations: Most TCR beta V segments were productive about 90% or about 30% of the time in an earlier analysis.

The sample consisted of PBMCs. This clonotype originated in a man between 18 and 29 years old in good health and CMV-seropositive. J is TRBJ2-3 and V is TRBV18; D is possibly TRBD1 (6 bases). The DNA for the CDR3 is TGTGCCAGCTCACCACCGAATACAGGGACAGATACGCAGTATTTT. This encodes CASSPPNTGTDTQYF.